These T cell receptor beta chains were read from a single sample in a study of blood T cell repertoires in COVID-19. Only in-frame clones appear in the TCRdb table, and some are missing; sequencing was by immunoSEQ multiplex PCR. The sample carries 55,000 to 65,000 clones, approximately 90% recorded once. The specimen was peripheral blood. The receptors here all came from a human donor with active COVID-19. The donor label of this sample is uncertain. The conserved cysteine and the conserved F or W are not part of the CDR3 here.

TRBV28	TRBJ1-5	ASSLAGGNSQPQH
TRBV27	TRBJ2-7	ASSLSGGEGWN
TRBV6-1	TRBJ2-7	ASSEAQAGRGEQY
TRBV18	TRBJ2-1	ASSPITSGMNEQF
TRBV12-5	TRBJ1-6	ASGLRLTGLSSSYNSPLH
TRBV28	TRBJ2-2	ASSIWRLAGGPGELF
TRBV6-5	TRBJ2-1	ASSYWSRVLYNEQF
TRBV10-3	TRBJ2-7	AISGTSYEQY
TRBV7-2	TRBJ2-1	ASSLALGLAANYNEQF
TRBV5-1	TRBJ2-6	ASSLDRAAGANVLT
TRBV7-9	TRBJ2-7	ASSPWGGTSYEQY
TRBV6-2/TRBV6-3	TRBJ1-2	ASSPDRSVKGYT
TRBV3-1/TRBV3-2	TRBJ2-1	ASSQGQGSNEQF
TRBV3-1/TRBV3-2	TRBJ1-4	ASSQGIGAQFRNEKLF
TRBV14	TRBJ2-3	ASSQDGIGTDTQY
TRBV6-5	TRBJ1-6	ASSRDRDNSPLH
TRBV4-1	TRBJ2-2	ASSYGVNTGELF
TRBV4-2	TRBJ2-7	ASGIGAGGSSYEQY